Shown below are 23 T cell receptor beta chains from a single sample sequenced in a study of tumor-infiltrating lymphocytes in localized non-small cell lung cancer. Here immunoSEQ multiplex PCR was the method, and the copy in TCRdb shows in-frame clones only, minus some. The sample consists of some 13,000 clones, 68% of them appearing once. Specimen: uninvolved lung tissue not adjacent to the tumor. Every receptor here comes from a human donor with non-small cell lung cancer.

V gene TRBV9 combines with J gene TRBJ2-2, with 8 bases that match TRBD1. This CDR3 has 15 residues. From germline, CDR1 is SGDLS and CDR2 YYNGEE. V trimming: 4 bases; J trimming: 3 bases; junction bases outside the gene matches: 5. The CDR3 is CASSLQGADTGELFF. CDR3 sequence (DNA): TGTGCCAGCAGCCTCCAGGGGGCGGACACCGGGGAGCTGTTTTTT.

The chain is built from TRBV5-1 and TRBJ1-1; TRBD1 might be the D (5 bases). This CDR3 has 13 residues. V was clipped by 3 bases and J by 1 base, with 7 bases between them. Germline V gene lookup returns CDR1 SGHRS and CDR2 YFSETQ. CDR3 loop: CASSYGGNTEAFF. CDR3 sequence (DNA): TGCGCCAGCAGCTACGGGGGGAACACTGAAGCTTTCTTT.

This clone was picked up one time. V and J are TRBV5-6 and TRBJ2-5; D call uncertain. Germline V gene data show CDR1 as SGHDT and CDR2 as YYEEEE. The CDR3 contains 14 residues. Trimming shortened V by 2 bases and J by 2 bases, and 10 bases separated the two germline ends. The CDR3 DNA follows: TGTGCCAGCAGCTTAACAATAAGTCAAGAGACCCAGTACTTC. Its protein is CASSLTISQETQYF.

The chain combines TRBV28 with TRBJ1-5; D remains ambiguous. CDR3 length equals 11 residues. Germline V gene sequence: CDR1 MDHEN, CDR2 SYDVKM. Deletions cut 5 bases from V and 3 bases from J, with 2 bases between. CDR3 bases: TGTGCCAGCAGTACCAATCAGCCCCAGCATTTT. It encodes CASSTNQPQHF.

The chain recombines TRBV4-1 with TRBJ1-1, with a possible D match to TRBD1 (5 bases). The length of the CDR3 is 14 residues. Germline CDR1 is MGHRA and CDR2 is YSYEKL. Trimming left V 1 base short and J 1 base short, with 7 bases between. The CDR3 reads CASSQVGGNTEAFF. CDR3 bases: TGCGCCAGCAGCCAAGTTGGGGGGAACACTGAAGCTTTCTTT.

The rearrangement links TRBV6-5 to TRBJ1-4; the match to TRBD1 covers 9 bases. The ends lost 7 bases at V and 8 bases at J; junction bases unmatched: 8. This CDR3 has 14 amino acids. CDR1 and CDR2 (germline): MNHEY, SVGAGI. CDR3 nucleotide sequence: TGTGCCAGCACCGGGACAGGGCTTAACGAAAAACTGTTTTTT. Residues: CASTGTGLNEKLFF.

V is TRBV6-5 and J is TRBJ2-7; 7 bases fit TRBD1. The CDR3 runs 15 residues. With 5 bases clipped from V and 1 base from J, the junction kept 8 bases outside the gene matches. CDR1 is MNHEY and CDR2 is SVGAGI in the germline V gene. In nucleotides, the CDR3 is TGTGCCAGCAGTCCTGTCCCAGGGGGATCCTACGAGCAGTACGTC. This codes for CASSPVPGGSYEQYV.

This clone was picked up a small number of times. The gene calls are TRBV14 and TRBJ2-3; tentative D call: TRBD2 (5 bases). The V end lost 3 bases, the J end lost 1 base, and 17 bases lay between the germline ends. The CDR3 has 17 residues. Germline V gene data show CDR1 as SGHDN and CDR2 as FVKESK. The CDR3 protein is CASSQYLSGRGTDTQYF. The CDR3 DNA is TGTGCCAGCAGCCAGTACCTTAGTGGGAGAGGCACAGATACGCAGTATTTT.

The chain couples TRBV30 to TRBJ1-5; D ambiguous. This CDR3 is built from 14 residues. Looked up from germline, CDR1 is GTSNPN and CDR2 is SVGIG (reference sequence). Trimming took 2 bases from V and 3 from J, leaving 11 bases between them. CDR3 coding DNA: TGTGCCTGGAGTTTGGGGAATTTCAATCAGCCCCAGCATTTT. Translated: CAWSLGNFNQPQHF.

As DNA, the CDR3 is TGTGCCAGCAGTCTCGACCTATTGGCCTACGAGCAGTACTTC. This encodes CASSLDLLAYEQYF. This chain joins TRBV27 and TRBJ2-7; no clear D gene. Trimming shortened V by 5 bases and J by 2 bases, and 13 bases separated the two germline ends. This CDR3 has 14 amino acids. Germline lookup yields CDR1 MNHEY and CDR2 SMNVEV (reference sequence).

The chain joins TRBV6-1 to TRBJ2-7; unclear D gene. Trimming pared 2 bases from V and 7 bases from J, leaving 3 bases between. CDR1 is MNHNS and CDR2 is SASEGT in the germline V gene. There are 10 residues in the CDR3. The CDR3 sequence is CASSEREQYV. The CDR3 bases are TGTGCCAGCAGTGAACGGGAGCAGTACGTC.

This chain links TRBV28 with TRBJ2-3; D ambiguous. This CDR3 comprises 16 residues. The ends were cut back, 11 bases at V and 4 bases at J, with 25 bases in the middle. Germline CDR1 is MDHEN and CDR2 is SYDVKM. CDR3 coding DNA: TGTGCCCTCTCTAGTTTACAGCAAAAGCCCCCAGATACGCAGTATTTT. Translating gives CALSSLQQKPPDTQYF.

For the CDR3, the DNA is TGTGCCAGCATCCTCGGAGGGACCCAGCCCCAGCATTTT. It specifies CASILGGTQPQHF. The V and J genes are TRBV2 and TRBJ1-5, with D perhaps matching TRBD1 (5 bases). The ends were cut back, 7 bases at V and 7 bases at J, with 14 bases in the middle. The germline gives CDR1 SNHLY, CDR2 FYNNEI. The CDR3 loop spans 13 amino acids.

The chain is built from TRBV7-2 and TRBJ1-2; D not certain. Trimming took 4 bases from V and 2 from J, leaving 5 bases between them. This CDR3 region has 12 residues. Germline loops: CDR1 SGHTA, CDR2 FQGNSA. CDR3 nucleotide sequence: TGTGCCAGCAGCTCGTACAACTATGGCTACACCTTC. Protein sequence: CASSSYNYGYTF.

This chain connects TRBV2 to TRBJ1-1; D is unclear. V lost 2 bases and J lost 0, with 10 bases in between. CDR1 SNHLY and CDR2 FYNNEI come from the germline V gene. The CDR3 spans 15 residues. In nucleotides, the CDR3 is TGTGCCAGCAGTGAATCCTTACGGCTGAACACTGAAGCTTTCTTT. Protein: CASSESLRLNTEAFF.

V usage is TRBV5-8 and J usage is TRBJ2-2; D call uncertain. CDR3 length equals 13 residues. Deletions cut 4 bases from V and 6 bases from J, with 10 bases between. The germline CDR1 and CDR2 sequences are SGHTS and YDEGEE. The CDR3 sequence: CASSPEFSGELFF. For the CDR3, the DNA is TGTGCCAGCAGCCCGGAATTTTCCGGGGAGCTGTTTTTT.

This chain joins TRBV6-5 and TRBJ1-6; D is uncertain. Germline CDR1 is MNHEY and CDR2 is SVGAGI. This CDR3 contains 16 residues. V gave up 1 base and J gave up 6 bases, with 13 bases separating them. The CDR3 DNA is TGTGCCAGCAGTTACTTCGGGCAGCAAGTTAATTCACCCCTCCACTTT. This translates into CASSYFGQQVNSPLHF.

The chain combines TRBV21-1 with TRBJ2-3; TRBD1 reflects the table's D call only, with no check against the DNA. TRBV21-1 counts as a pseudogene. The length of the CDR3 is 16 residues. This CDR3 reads CASSPPGTGETDTQYF. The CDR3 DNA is TGTGCCAGCAGCCCCCCCGGGACAGGGGAAACAGATACGCAGTATTTT.

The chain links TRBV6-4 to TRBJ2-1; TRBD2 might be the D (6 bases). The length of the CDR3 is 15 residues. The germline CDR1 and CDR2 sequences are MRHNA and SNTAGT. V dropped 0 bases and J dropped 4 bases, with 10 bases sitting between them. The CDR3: CASSDSGGEYNEQFF. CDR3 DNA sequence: TGTGCCAGCAGTGACTCGGGCGGGGAGTACAATGAGCAGTTCTTC.

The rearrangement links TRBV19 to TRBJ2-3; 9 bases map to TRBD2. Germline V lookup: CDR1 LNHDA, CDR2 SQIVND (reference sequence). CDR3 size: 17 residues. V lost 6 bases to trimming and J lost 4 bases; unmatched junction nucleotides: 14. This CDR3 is CASRPLFSGSVPDTQYF. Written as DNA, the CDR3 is TGTGCCAGTAGGCCCCTCTTTAGCGGGAGTGTTCCAGATACGCAGTATTTT.

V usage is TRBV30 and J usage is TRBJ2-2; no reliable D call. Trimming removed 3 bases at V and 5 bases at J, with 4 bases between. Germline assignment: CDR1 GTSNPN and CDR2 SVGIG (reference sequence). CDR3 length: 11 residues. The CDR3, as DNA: TGTGCCTGGAGGGGGACCGGGGAGCTGTTTTTT. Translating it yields CAWRGTGELFF.

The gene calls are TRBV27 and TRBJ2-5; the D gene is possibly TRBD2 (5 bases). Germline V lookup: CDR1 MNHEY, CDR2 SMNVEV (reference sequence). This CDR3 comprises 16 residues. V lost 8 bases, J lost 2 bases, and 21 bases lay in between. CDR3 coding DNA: TGTGCCAGCTTACACCACTACGCGACGGGACAAGAGACCCAGTACTTC. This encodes CASLHHYATGQETQYF.

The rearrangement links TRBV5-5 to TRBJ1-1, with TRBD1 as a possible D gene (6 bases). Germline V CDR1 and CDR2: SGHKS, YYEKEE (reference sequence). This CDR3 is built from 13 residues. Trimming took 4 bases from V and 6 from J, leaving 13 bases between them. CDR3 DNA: TGTGCCAGCAGCCAACCCGGGACACCTGAAGCTTTCTTT. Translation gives CASSQPGTPEAFF.